The 20 T cell receptor beta chains in this list originate from one sample, sequenced in a study of blood T cell repertoires in COVID-19. TCRdb's copy holds only in-frame clones and misses some; the assay was immunoSEQ multiplex PCR. The sample records about 170,000 clones, around nine tenths being singletons. Sequenced material: peripheral blood. The receptors here all came from a man aged 45-65 years who had recovered from COVID-19.

Here the CDR3 reads CASSDSVGGGISSTDTQYF. The CDR3 DNA follows: TGCGCCAGCAGTGATAGTGTAGGGGGCGGCATCTCTAGCACAGATACGCAGTATTTT. The chain uses TRBV10-1 and TRBJ2-3, with 7 bases that match TRBD1. The CDR3 is made up of 19 amino acids. The ends lost 3 bases at V and 0 bases at J; junction bases unmatched: 15. Looked up from germline, CDR1 is WNHNN and CDR2 is SYGVQD (reference sequence).

This chain connects TRBV13 to TRBJ2-7; D possibly corresponds to TRBD2 (5 bases). The CDR3 sequence is 13 residues long. Germline-derived CDR1 and CDR2 are PRHDT and FYEKMQ (reference sequence). Trimming shortened V by 5 bases and J by 0 bases, and 8 bases separated the two germline ends. This CDR3 is CASSPRDSYEQYF. The DNA for the CDR3 is TGTGCCAGCAGCCCCCGGGACTCCTACGAGCAGTACTTC.

The chain combines TRBV6-5 with TRBJ2-3, with 10 bases lining up with TRBD1. J lost 6 bases, V lost 6 bases, and 9 bases had no gene match. The CDR3 has 15 amino acids. CDR1 is MNHEY and CDR2 is SVGAGI in the germline V gene. DNA for the CDR3: TGTGCCAGCAGCCAGACAGGGGGCGAGGTGGATACGCAGTATTTT. Protein product: CASSQTGGEVDTQYF.

J is TRBJ2-5 and V is TRBV9, with 8 bases matching TRBD2. CDR3 length: 17 residues. The ends lost 0 bases at V and 1 base at J; junction bases unmatched: 8. Germline V gene data show CDR1 as SGDLS and CDR2 as YYNGEE. CDR3 sequence: CASSVDPPGGLQETQYF. The CDR3 DNA sequence: TGTGCCAGCAGCGTAGACCCCCCGGGGGGGCTCCAAGAGACCCAGTACTTC. The full variable domain, completed using reference TRBV9 and TRBJ2-5, is DSGVTQTPKHLITATGQRVTLRCSPRSGDLSVYWYQQSLDQGLQFLIQYYNGEERAKGNILERFSAQQFPDLHSELNLSSLELGDSALYFCASSVDPPGGLQETQYFGPGTRLLVL.

For the CDR3, the DNA is TGTGCCAGCAGTTCCACAGGGGTCCCCAATCAGCCCCAGCATTTT. Translated: CASSSTGVPNQPQHF. The chain couples TRBV27 to TRBJ1-5; 7 bases agree with TRBD1. This CDR3 region has 15 residues. CDR1 and CDR2 (germline): MNHEY, SMNVEV (reference sequence). Losses at the gene ends were 4 bases for V and 3 bases for J; bases not matched to a gene: 6.

The gene calls are TRBV10-3 and TRBJ1-1; TRBD1 might be the D (5 bases). There are 16 residues in the CDR3. Germline CDR1 is ENHRY and CDR2 is SYGVKD. Trimming took off 6 bases at V and 4 bases at J, with 21 bases between the two ends. The CDR3 loop is CAIRASGTGWGTEAFF. The CDR3 DNA follows: TGTGCCATCAGGGCGAGTGGAACAGGCTGGGGCACTGAAGCTTTCTTT.

This chain joins TRBV30 and TRBJ1-5; 8 nucleotides line up with TRBD1. Unmatched junction bases numbered 11, after V lost 4 bases and J lost 6 bases. This CDR3 is built from 15 residues. From germline, CDR1 is GTSNPN and CDR2 SVGIG (reference sequence). CDR3 residues: CAWNQGAGDGQPQHF. The DNA of the CDR3 is TGTGCCTGGAACCAGGGGGCAGGGGATGGTCAGCCCCAGCATTTT.

In DNA form, the CDR3 reads TGTGCCAGCAGCTTTCGGGAACGCAATCAGCCCCAGCATTTT. It yields the protein CASSFRERNQPQHF. J is TRBJ1-5 and V is TRBV7-2; the D is unclear. The length of the CDR3 is 14 residues. Germline CDR1 and CDR2: SGHTA and FQGNSA. Deletions cut 3 bases from V and 2 bases from J, with 8 bases between.

This chain joins TRBV19 and TRBJ1-2; possible D gene TRBD1, 6 bases. The CDR3 spans 12 residues. The V and J ends lost 4 bases and 8 bases respectively, with 11 bases between them. Germline assignment: CDR1 LNHDA and CDR2 SQIVND (reference sequence). The CDR3, as DNA: TGTGCCAGTAGTACCGCAGGGGACGGCTACACCTTC. It codes for CASSTAGDGYTF.

The DNA for the CDR3 is TGTGCAAGTCGCTTTTACGTTGATTGGGGAGGCGATGGCTACACCTTC. The encoded protein is CASRFYVDWGGDGYTF. The J gene is TRBJ1-2, the V gene TRBV12-2. TRBV12-2 is a pseudogene locus. The CDR3 is 16 residues long.

Here the CDR3 reads CASSLEAGWGTQYF. The CDR3 coding sequence is TGTGCCAGCAGCTTAGAGGCGGGTTGGGGGACCCAGTACTTC. This chain links TRBV7-2 with TRBJ2-5; the D gene is possibly TRBD2 (5 bases). Germline lookup yields CDR1 SGHTA and CDR2 FQGNSA. The ends were cut back, 1 base at V and 7 bases at J, with 13 bases in the middle. The CDR3 length is 14 residues.

Here the CDR3 reads CASRYSGSGDEQYF. Written as DNA, the CDR3 is TGTGCCAGCAGATATAGCGGTTCTGGGGACGAGCAGTACTTC. The rearrangement joins TRBV6-5 to TRBJ2-7; tentative D call: TRBD2 (6 bases). Deletions cut 6 bases from V and 5 bases from J, with 17 bases between. The CDR3 sequence is 14 residues long. Germline V CDR1 and CDR2: MNHEY, SVGAGI.

The chain has TRBV1 and TRBJ2-7; TRBD2, as called in the table, went unchecked against the DNA. TRBV1 is described as a pseudogene. The CDR3 sequence is 15 residues long. CDR3 amino acids: CTSSSRGGLVGEQYF. As DNA, the CDR3 is TGCACCAGCAGCTCGCGGGGGGGTTTGGTGGGCGAGCAGTACTTC.

The chain employs TRBV7-9 and TRBJ1-2; no clear D. Germline CDR1 reads SEHNR; CDR2 reads FQNEAQ (reference sequence). The ends were cut back, 0 bases at V and 4 bases at J, with 12 bases in the middle. CDR3 length: 15 residues. The CDR3 is CASSLAQVAGYGYTF. The CDR3 DNA sequence: TGTGCCAGCAGCTTAGCCCAGGTTGCCGGCTATGGCTACACCTTC.

This chain joins TRBV29-1 and TRBJ1-1; 9 bases map to TRBD1. The CDR3 runs 15 residues. Germline trimming cut 6 bases from V and 3 bases from J; bases unmatched to any gene: 11. The V gene's germline CDR1 is SQVTM and CDR2 ANQGSEA. The CDR3 bases are TGCAGCGTCCAACTTAGGGACAGGGCGGACACTGAAGCTTTCTTT. Translating it yields CSVQLRDRADTEAFF.

This clone was seen only once. The chain combines TRBV7-9 with TRBJ1-3, with D tentatively TRBD1 (5 bases). V was pared by 3 bases and J by 2 bases, with 5 bases between. Germline V gene data show CDR1 as SEHNR and CDR2 as FQNEAQ (reference sequence). There are 13 residues in the CDR3. The CDR3 sequence: CASSLTAGNTIYF. CDR3 in DNA: TGTGCCAGCAGCTTGACAGCTGGAAACACCATATATTTT.

The chain carries TRBV5-4 and TRBJ2-2, with D maybe TRBD1 (6 bases). CDR3 length equals 16 residues. Germline values: CDR1 SGHNT, CDR2 YYREEE (reference sequence). The V end lost 4 bases, the J end lost 4 bases, and 17 bases lay between the germline ends. As DNA, the CDR3 is TGTGCCAGCAGCCTCCGGACTGGGGGCCTCACCGGGGAGCTGTTTTTT. Translated: CASSLRTGGLTGELFF.

This chain links TRBV7-3 with TRBJ1-2, with 10 bases lining up with TRBD1. The V gene end was trimmed by 5 bases and the J gene end by 7 bases; junction bases not matched to a gene: 13. Looked up from germline, CDR1 is SGHTA and CDR2 is FQGTGA. This CDR3 spans 16 amino acids. In nucleotides, the CDR3 is TGTGCCAGCAGCCCAGGGGACAGGGGCCCCGGGGTTGGCTACACCTTC. Residues: CASSPGDRGPGVGYTF.

The J gene is TRBJ2-2, the V gene TRBV5-4; 7 nucleotides line up with TRBD2. With V trimmed by 4 bases and J by 1 base, 4 bases remained unmatched. In germline, CDR1 is SGHNT, CDR2 YYREEE (reference sequence). The CDR3 has 15 residues. The CDR3 here is CASSVWGGNTGELFF. For the CDR3, the DNA is TGTGCCAGCAGCGTATGGGGGGGGAACACCGGGGAGCTGTTTTTT.

Only one count was recorded for this clone. The chain is built from TRBV6-5 and TRBJ1-1; tentative D call: TRBD1 (6 bases). The germline CDR1 and CDR2 sequences are MNHEY and SVGAGI. The V and J ends lost 5 bases and 1 base respectively, with 11 bases between them. The CDR3 totals 14 residues. CDR3 amino acids: CASSLGGGNTEAFF. In DNA form, the CDR3 reads TGTGCCAGCAGTCTAGGGGGGGGGAACACTGAAGCTTTCTTT.